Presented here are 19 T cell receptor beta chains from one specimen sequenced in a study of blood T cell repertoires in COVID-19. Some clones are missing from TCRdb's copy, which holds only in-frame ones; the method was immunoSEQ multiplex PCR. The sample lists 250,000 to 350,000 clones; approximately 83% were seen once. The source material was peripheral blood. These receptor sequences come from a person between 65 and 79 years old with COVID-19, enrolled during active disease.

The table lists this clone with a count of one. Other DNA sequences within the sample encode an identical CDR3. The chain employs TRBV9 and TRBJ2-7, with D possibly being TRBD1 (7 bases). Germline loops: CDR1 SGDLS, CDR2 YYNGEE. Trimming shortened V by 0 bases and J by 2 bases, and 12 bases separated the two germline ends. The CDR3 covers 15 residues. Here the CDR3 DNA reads TGTGCCAGCAGCGTAGGTCCAGGGGGGACCTACGAGCAGTACTTC. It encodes CASSVGPGGTYEQYF.

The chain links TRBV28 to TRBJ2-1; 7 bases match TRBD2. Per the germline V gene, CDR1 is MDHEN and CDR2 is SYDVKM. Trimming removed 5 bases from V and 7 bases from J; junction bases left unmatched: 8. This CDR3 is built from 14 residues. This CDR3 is CASSLSGIGNEQFF. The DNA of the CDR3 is TGTGCCAGCAGTCTGAGCGGGATAGGGAATGAGCAGTTCTTC.

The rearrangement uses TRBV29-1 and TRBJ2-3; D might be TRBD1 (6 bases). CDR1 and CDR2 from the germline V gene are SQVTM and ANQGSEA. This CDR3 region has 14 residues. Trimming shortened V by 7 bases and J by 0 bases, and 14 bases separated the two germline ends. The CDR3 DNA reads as TGCAGCGCCCTCCGGGGACACAGCACAGATACGCAGTATTTT. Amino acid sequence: CSALRGHSTDTQYF.

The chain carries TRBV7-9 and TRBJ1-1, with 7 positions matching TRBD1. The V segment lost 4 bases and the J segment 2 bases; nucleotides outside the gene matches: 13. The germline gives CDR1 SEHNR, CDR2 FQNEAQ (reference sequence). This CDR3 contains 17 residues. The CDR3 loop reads CASSSTPGQTLNTEAFF. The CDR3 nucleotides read TGTGCCAGCAGCTCCACTCCGGGACAGACTTTAAACACTGAAGCTTTCTTT.

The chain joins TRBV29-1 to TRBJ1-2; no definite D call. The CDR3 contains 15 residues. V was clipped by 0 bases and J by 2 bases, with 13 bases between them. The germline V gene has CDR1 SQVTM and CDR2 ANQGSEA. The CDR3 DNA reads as TGCAGCGTTGAAGATGTAACGAGAGGGAACTATGGCTACACCTTC. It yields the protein CSVEDVTRGNYGYTF.

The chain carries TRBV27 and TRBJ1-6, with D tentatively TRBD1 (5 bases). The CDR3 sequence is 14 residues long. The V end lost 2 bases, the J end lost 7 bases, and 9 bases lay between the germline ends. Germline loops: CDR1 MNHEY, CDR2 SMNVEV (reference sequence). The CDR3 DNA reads TGTGCCAGCAGTTTAGGGGGGGGAAATTCACCCCTCCACTTT. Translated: CASSLGGGNSPLHF.

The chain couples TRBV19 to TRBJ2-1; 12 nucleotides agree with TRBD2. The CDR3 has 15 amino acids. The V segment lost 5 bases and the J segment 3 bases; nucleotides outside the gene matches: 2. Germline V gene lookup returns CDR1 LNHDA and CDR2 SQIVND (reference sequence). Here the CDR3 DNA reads TGTGCCAGTAGTTGGGGACTAGCGGGCTACAATGAGCAGTTCTTC. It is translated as CASSWGLAGYNEQFF.

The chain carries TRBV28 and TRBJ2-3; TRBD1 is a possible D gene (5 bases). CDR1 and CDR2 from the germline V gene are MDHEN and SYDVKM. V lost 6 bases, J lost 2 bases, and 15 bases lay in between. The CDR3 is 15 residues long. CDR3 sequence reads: CASSKLTAFTDTQYF. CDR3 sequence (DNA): TGTGCCAGCAGCAAACTGACAGCCTTCACAGATACGCAGTATTTT.

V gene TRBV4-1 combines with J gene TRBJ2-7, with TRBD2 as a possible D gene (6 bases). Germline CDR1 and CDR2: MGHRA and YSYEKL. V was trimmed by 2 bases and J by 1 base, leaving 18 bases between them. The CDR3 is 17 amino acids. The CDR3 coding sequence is TGCGCCAGCAGCCAAAGGGAAGACGGAGGGTGGTCCTACGAGCAGTACTTC. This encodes CASSQREDGGWSYEQYF.

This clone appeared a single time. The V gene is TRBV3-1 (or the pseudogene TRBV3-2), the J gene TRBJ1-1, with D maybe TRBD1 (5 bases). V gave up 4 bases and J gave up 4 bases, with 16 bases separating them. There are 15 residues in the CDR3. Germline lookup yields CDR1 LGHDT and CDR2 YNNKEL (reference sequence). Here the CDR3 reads CASSRDAFGGTEAFF. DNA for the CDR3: TGTGCCAGCAGCCGCGATGCTTTCGGGGGCACTGAAGCTTTCTTT.

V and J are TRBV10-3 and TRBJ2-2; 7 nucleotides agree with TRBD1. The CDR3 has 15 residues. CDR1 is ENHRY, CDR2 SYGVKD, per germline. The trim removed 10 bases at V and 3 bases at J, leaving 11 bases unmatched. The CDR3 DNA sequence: TGTGCCAGCAACCCCGGGACAGTCTACACCGGGGAGCTGTTTTTT. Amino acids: CASNPGTVYTGELFF.

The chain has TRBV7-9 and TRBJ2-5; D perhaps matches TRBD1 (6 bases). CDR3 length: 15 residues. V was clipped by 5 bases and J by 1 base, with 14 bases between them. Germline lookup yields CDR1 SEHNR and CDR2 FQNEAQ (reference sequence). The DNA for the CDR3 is TGTGCCAGCAGCCAGAGACAGGCGTCCCAAGAGACCCAGTACTTC. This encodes CASSQRQASQETQYF.

CDR3 residues: CASSLTGGSNYGYTF. The CDR3 region has the DNA TGTGCCAGCAGTTTGACAGGGGGGAGTAACTATGGCTACACCTTC. The V gene is TRBV27, the J gene TRBJ1-2; 9 nucleotides agree with TRBD1. V was pared by 3 bases and J by 1 base, with 3 bases of the junction left unmatched. The CDR3 runs to 15 residues. The germline V gene has CDR1 MNHEY and CDR2 SMNVEV (reference sequence).

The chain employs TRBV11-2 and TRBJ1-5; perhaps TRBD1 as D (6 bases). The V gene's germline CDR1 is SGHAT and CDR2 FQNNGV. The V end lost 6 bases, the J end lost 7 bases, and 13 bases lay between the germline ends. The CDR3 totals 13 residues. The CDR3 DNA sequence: TGTGCCAGCAGGGAACAGGGAGGGCAGCCCCAGCATTTT. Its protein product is CASREQGGQPQHF.

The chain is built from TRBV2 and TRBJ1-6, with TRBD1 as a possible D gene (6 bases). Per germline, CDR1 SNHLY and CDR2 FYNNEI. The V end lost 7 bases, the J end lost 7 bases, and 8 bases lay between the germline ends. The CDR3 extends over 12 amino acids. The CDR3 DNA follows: TGTGCCAGCAACAGGGCGAATTCACCCCTCCACTTT. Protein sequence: CASNRANSPLHF.

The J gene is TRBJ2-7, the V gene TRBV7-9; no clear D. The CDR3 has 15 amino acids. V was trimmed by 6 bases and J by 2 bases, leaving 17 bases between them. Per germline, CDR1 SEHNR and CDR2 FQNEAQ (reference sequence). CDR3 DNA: TGTGCCAGCAGGCCCCCTGGGCAGGTACCCTACGAGCAGTACTTC. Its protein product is CASRPPGQVPYEQYF.

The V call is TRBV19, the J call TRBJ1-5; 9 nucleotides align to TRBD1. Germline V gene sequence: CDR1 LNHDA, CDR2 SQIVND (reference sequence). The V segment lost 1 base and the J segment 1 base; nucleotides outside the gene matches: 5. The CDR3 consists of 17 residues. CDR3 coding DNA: TGTGCCAGTAGTATAGCCCTGGGACAGGGAAGCAATCAGCCCCAGCATTTT. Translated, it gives CASSIALGQGSNQPQHF.

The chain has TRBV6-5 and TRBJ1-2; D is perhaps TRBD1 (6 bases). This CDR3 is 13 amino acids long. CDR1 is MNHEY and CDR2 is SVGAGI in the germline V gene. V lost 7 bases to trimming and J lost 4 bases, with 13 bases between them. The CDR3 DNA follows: TGTGCCAGCAACGAAGGGGGGGTCTATGGCTACACCTTC. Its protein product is CASNEGGVYGYTF.

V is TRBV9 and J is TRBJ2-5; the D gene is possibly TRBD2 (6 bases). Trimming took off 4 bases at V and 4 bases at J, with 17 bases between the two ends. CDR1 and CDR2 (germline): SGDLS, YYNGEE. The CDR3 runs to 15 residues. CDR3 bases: TGTGCCAGCAGCATCCAGACTGGGGGAGGAGAGACCCAGTACTTC. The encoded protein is CASSIQTGGGETQYF.